Reported below is one T cell receptor (beta chain). Original data processing: Estimates of nucleated cell counts were drawn from the amplification of reference gene primers. Libraries were prepared by immunoSEQ multiplex PCR; TCRdb keeps only in-frame clonotypes and omits some of them. The V and J calls and clone size are taken from that table; D and trimming were inferred from the DNA. The table shows a few hundred thousand clones, with approximately 82% occurring only once. This entry comes from a study of blood T cell repertoires in COVID-19. Study as a whole: PBMCs, B-cell-depleted T cells, or T cells provided the cDNA or gDNA that made up the material.

The CDR3 loop spans 15 amino acids. The V gene lost 1 base and the J gene lost 3 bases, with 13 bases spanning the gap. Germline assignment: CDR1 KGHSH and CDR2 LQKENI. The sample consisted of peripheral blood. The origin of this receptor is a man younger than 45 who had recovered from COVID-19. The V gene is TRBV18, the J gene TRBJ2-7; tentatively, D is TRBD1 (6 bases). The CDR3 loop reads CASSPLRGTLYEQYV. Here the CDR3 DNA reads TGTGCCAGCTCACCACTGAGGGGGACCCTCTACGAGCAGTACGTC.